This entry lists 16 T cell receptor beta chains sequenced from one sample in a study of draining lymph node invasion in breast cancer. Memory regulatory T cells were sorted as CD4+ CD45RA- CD25high cells. TCRdb re-derived calls from the bulk RNA-seq reads in MiXCR, one entry per CDR3 protein. The sample comprises 1,200 or so distinct CDR3 sequences, roughly 61% of which are singletons, and more than 9% rests with the top ten. Sequencing used sorted memory Tregs from a lymph node. These receptors were collected from a female donor with luminal breast cancer.

This clonotype came up a few times. The chain joins TRBV5-4 to TRBJ2-5, with 10 bases matching TRBD2. Trimming removed 0 bases from V and 5 bases from J; junction bases left unmatched: 7. The CDR3 is 16 residues long. CDR1 is SGHNT and CDR2 is YYREEE in the germline V gene (reference sequence). In nucleotides, the CDR3 is TGTGCCAGCAGCTTGGATCTAGCGGGGGCCAGGGAGACCCAGTACTTC. This sequence encodes CASSLDLAGARETQYF.

The genes are TRBV5-4 and TRBJ2-5; D tentatively fits TRBD1 or TRBD2 (5 bases each). V dropped 1 base and J dropped 5 bases, with 12 bases sitting between them. The CDR3 extends over 14 amino acids. From germline, CDR1 is SGHNT and CDR2 YYREEE (reference sequence). This CDR3 reads CASSLLPGRETQYF. The CDR3 nucleotides read TGTGCCAGCAGCTTGTTGCCGGGGCGGGAGACCCAGTACTTC.

The rearrangement uses TRBV30 and TRBJ1-3; 7 bases line up with TRBD1. V was clipped by 3 bases and J by 2 bases; unmatched bases: 7. Per the germline V gene, CDR1 is GTSNPN and CDR2 is SVGIG (reference sequence). This CDR3 contains 15 residues. The CDR3 DNA reads as TGTGCCTGGAGGCTACAGGGGTTGCCTGGAAACACCATATATTTT. Translating it yields CAWRLQGLPGNTIYF.

This chain uses TRBV19 with TRBJ1-2; D is uncertain. Germline V CDR1 and CDR2: LNHDA, SQIVND (reference sequence). This CDR3 has 16 amino acids. The V end lost 1 base, the J end lost 5 bases, and 17 bases lay between the germline ends. In DNA, the CDR3 is TGTGCCAGTAGTATAGCCGGGGTAGTGACGATTTATGGCTACACCTTC. Its translation is CASSIAGVVTIYGYTF.

This clonotype counts as large. In DNA, the CDR3 is TGCAGTGCTAGCGGGAGCAGCTACGAGCAGTACGTC. Amino acids: CSASGSSYEQYV. This rearrangement joins TRBV20-1 to TRBJ2-7; maybe TRBD2 (6 bases). Germline V gene lookup returns CDR1 DFQATT and CDR2 SNEGSKA (reference sequence). The CDR3 covers 12 residues. Trimming cost V 3 bases and J 3 bases, with 9 bases left between them.

This chain joins TRBV11-1 and TRBJ1-2; 11 nucleotides match TRBD1. The ends lost 5 bases at V and 3 bases at J; junction bases unmatched: 11. The CDR3 spans 17 residues. Germline CDR1 reads SGHAT; CDR2 reads FQDESV (reference sequence). The CDR3: CASSPSGTGGKYYGYTF. As DNA, the CDR3 is TGTGCCAGCAGCCCATCCGGGACAGGGGGGAAGTACTATGGCTACACCTTC.

The chain employs TRBV25-1 and TRBJ1-5; D possibly corresponds to TRBD1 (5 bases). The germline V gene has CDR1 MGHDK and CDR2 SYGVNS. This CDR3 is 13 amino acids long. Trimming cost V 4 bases and J 5 bases, with 9 bases left between them. CDR3 nucleotide sequence: TGTGCCAGCAGTGGCCAGGGTTATCAGCCCCAGCATTTT. This gives the protein CASSGQGYQPQHF.

The rearrangement links TRBV18 to TRBJ2-7; tentatively, D is TRBD1 or TRBD2 (6 bases each). Germline CDR1 KGHSH, CDR2 LQKENI. This CDR3 region has 17 residues. Trimming removed 0 bases at V and 1 base at J, with 16 bases between. CDR3 sequence: CASSPPTKGGSSYEQYF. CDR3 nucleotide sequence: TGTGCCAGCTCACCACCGACCAAGGGGGGAAGTTCCTACGAGCAGTACTTC.

The rearrangement joins TRBV4-1 to TRBJ1-2, with 9 bases identical to TRBD1. The CDR3 consists of 13 residues. Germline V gene sequence: CDR1 MGHRA, CDR2 YSYEKL. The V segment lost 4 bases and the J segment 7 bases; nucleotides outside the gene matches: 4. The chain's CDR3 is CASSLQGAVGYTF. The CDR3, as DNA: TGCGCCAGCAGCCTACAGGGGGCCGTTGGCTACACCTTC.

The J gene is TRBJ1-6, the V gene TRBV28; D is possibly TRBD1 (5 bases). V lost 3 bases to trimming and J lost 9 bases, with 12 bases between them. The CDR3 loop spans 14 amino acids. The germline gives CDR1 MDHEN, CDR2 SYDVKM. CDR3 sequence (DNA): TGTGCCAGCAGTTTCGGGACTTCTGGTTCACCCCTCCACTTT. This gives the protein CASSFGTSGSPLHF.

The chain joins TRBV10-3 to TRBJ2-1, with 7 bases lining up with TRBD1. V lost 4 bases to trimming and J lost 0 bases; unmatched junction nucleotides: 3. This CDR3 is built from 15 residues. Germline V gives CDR1 ENHRY, CDR2 SYGVKD. CDR3 DNA sequence: TGTGCCATCAGTGGTGGGGACAGCTCCTACAATGAGCAGTTCTTC. This translates into CAISGGDSSYNEQFF.

This chain joins TRBV5-1 and TRBJ1-2; 8 bases align to TRBD1. The junction had 6 bases not matched to a gene; V was cut back by 7 bases and J by 7 bases. This CDR3 has 12 amino acids. Germline CDR1 is SGHRS and CDR2 is YFSETQ. The CDR3 reads CASRADRGGYTF. Here the CDR3 DNA reads TGCGCCAGCCGGGCAGACAGGGGTGGCTACACCTTC.

The rearrangement uses TRBV2 and TRBJ1-1, with a weak D call TRBD1 (5 bases). The V end lost 8 bases, the J end lost 2 bases, and 9 bases lay between the germline ends. Germline CDR1 SNHLY, CDR2 FYNNEI. The CDR3 is made up of 12 amino acids. The CDR3 DNA sequence: TGTGCCAGCGGGGGACTTAACACTGAAGCTTTCTTT. It yields the protein CASGGLNTEAFF. The variable domain in full, with the rest retrieved from reference TRBV2 and TRBJ1-1, is EPEVTQTPSHQVTQMGQEVILRCVPISNHLYFYWYRQILGQKVEFLVSFYNNEISEKSEIFDDQFSVERPDGSNFTLKIRSTKLEDSAMYFCASGGLNTEAFFGQGTRLTVV.

CDR3 region: CASSPTGAWNTIYF. The CDR3 region has the DNA TGTGCCAGCAGCCCGACAGGTGCGTGGAACACCATATATTTT. The rearrangement joins TRBV6-2 or TRBV6-3 to TRBJ1-3, with TRBD1 as a possible D gene (6 bases). V was clipped by 6 bases and J by 7 bases, with 16 bases between them. This CDR3 region has 14 residues. Germline lookup yields CDR1 MNHEY and CDR2 SVGEGT.

This clonotype was picked up a small number of times. This chain uses TRBV4-1 with TRBJ1-3; D gene uncertain. The V gene lost 0 bases and the J gene lost 0 bases, with 9 bases spanning the gap. The V gene's germline CDR1 is MGHRA and CDR2 YSYEKL. The CDR3 sequence is 16 residues long. The CDR3, as DNA: TGCGCCAGCAGCCAAGAACTCTACGGCTCTGGAAACACCATATATTTT. It is translated as CASSQELYGSGNTIYF.

This rearrangement joins TRBV2 to TRBJ2-3; 7 bases fit TRBD2. Germline trimming cut 2 bases from V and 6 bases from J; bases unmatched to any gene: 5. The CDR3 totals 14 residues. Per the germline V gene, CDR1 is SNHLY and CDR2 is FYNNEI. The CDR3 DNA follows: TGTGCCAGCAGTGAAATGGGGGGGTCCGATACGCAGTATTTT. As protein: CASSEMGGSDTQYF.